This TCR beta chain was retrieved from a study of OX40 agonist ivuxolimab in advanced cancers. On the study more broadly: The mean age was roughly 60 years, ranging from roughly 23 to 90, with 82.7% of participants male.

The germline CDR1 and CDR2 sequences are MGHRA and YSYEKL. The CDR3 loop spans 16 amino acids. The V and J ends lost 1 base and 6 bases, in that order; junction bases with no gene match: 5. Comments on this clone: The antigen is undetermined.

Findings and caveats of the study: Both CD4+ and CD8+ T cell populations in blood had undergone clonal expansion by week 6 at 0.1 to 3.0 mg/kg.

Only in-frame clones appear in the TCRdb table, and some are missing; sequencing was by immunoSEQ multiplex PCR. Of 40,000 to 45,000 clones listed, roughly nine tenths were seen once; the top ten hold around 29%. This receptor was identified in an adult with an advanced solid tumor such as melanoma, head and neck, liver or kidney cancer. Here the sequenced sample was CD4+ or CD8+ T cells sorted from blood, taken in a trial of the OX40 agonist ivuxolimab. V gene TRBV4-1 combines with J gene TRBJ1-3, with 11 bases matching TRBD1. This CDR3 is CASSQAQGQGVNTIYF. DNA of the CDR3: TGCGCCAGCAGCCAAGCCCAGGGACAGGGGGTAAACACCATATATTTT.